This T cell receptor (beta chain) was documented in a study of response to subunit inactivated influenza vaccine. Study-level findings and limits: New T cells are recruited in small numbers by each seasonal influenza vaccination, according to the authors' suggestion.

Notes on this clonotype: Its cognate antigen is unknown.

TCRdb re-called the RT-PCR reads through MiXCR, storing one row per CDR3 protein. The sample has 750,000 to 850,000 distinct CDR3 sequences, about 18% seen once. Germline V lookup: CDR1 MNHEY, CDR2 SMNVEV (reference sequence). The CDR3 consists of 15 residues. The ends were cut back, 2 bases at V and 7 bases at J, with 15 bases in the middle. The sample was PBMCs from blood, taken 5 to 6 days after vaccination. The chain joins TRBV27 to TRBJ2-1; weak D call: TRBD2 (6 bases). The receptor's source is a man aged 45 to 65 who received an inactivated influenza vaccine. The CDR3 DNA is TGTGCCAGCAGTTTACGGCGGGAAGGGGATAATGAGCAGTTCTTC. Residues: CASSLRREGDNEQFF.